One sample yielded the 30 T cell receptor beta chains listed below, sequenced in a study of T cell responses to AZD1222 COVID-19 vaccine. The table came from immunoSEQ multiplex PCR; TCRdb's copy has only in-frame clones and leaves some out. The sample yields roughly 130,000 clones, 80% to 95% seen once. The input for sequencing was peripheral blood, taken 28 days after the second AZD1222 dose. The origin of the receptors is an adult who received the AZD1222 COVID-19 vaccine.

This clone has just a few counts. The gene calls are TRBV6-6 and TRBJ1-1; D ambiguous. CDR1 MNHNY and CDR2 SVGAGI come from the germline V gene (reference sequence). This CDR3 contains 11 residues. V was trimmed by 6 bases and J by 0 bases, leaving 2 bases between them. CDR3: CASRLNTEAFF. CDR3 DNA: TGTGCCAGCAGGCTGAACACTGAAGCTTTCTTT.

This chain links TRBV19 with TRBJ1-4; D not resolved. V lost 9 bases, J lost 5 bases, and 10 bases lay in between. From germline, CDR1 is LNHDA and CDR2 SQIVND (reference sequence). This CDR3 spans 12 amino acids. CDR3 protein: CASQYRNEKLFF. The CDR3, as DNA: TGTGCCAGCCAGTATAGGAATGAAAAACTGTTTTTT.

J is TRBJ2-7 and V is TRBV2, with no clear D. Per germline, CDR1 SNHLY and CDR2 FYNNEI. Trimming took off 8 bases at V and 0 bases at J, with 14 bases between the two ends. CDR3 length equals 14 residues. CDR3 bases: TGTGCCAGCCTTGTTGAGCTCCTCTCCTACGAGCAGTACTTC. Its protein is CASLVELLSYEQYF.

The chain couples TRBV9 to TRBJ1-4, with D unresolved. The ends were cut back, 2 bases at V and 0 bases at J, with 5 bases in the middle. This CDR3 comprises 14 residues. Germline loops: CDR1 SGDLS, CDR2 YYNGEE. The CDR3 region has the DNA TGTGCCAGCAGCGTCTCTCCAACTAATGAAAAACTGTTTTTT. Its translation: CASSVSPTNEKLFF.

The chain combines TRBV24-1 with TRBJ2-3; the D gene is possibly TRBD1 (7 bases). The V and J ends lost 2 bases and 4 bases respectively, with 12 bases between them. Germline CDR1 and CDR2: KGHDR and SFDVKD. The CDR3 is made up of 15 amino acids. The CDR3 DNA reads TGTGCCACCAGTGATTCAGGAGGGGGCGCAGATACGCAGTATTTT. Amino acid sequence: CATSDSGGGADTQYF.

CDR3 protein: CASRVGLAGGATYEQYF. As DNA, the CDR3 is TGCGCCAGCAGGGTCGGACTAGCGGGAGGCGCCACCTACGAGCAGTACTTC. The chain employs TRBV5-1 and TRBJ2-7; 14 bases fit TRBD2. Germline-derived CDR1 and CDR2 are SGHRS and YFSETQ. Trimming at V came to 5 bases and at J to 2 bases, leaving 9 bases not matched to a gene. The CDR3 is made up of 17 amino acids.

V and J are TRBV27 and TRBJ1-2; TRBD1 is a possible D gene (5 bases). V was trimmed by 0 bases and J by 8 bases, leaving 13 bases between them. Germline V gene sequence: CDR1 MNHEY, CDR2 SMNVEV (reference sequence). CDR3 length: 14 amino acids. CDR3 DNA sequence: TGTGCCAGCAGTTTATCGCCGGATACAGGAGGCTACACCTTC. It yields the protein CASSLSPDTGGYTF.

The rearrangement uses TRBV7-3 and TRBJ2-1; D is unclear. CDR3 length equals 14 residues. V shed 4 bases and J shed 4 bases, with 11 bases lying between them. The germline V gene has CDR1 SGHTA and CDR2 FQGTGA. CDR3 bases: TGTGCCAGCAGCTCCCGCGTTGGGTACAATGAGCAGTTCTTC. Its translation: CASSSRVGYNEQFF.

This chain joins TRBV6-6 and TRBJ2-2; D is uncertain. The CDR3 sequence is 13 residues long. V lost 0 bases and J lost 5, with 4 bases in between. Germline assignment: CDR1 MNHNY and CDR2 SVGAGI (reference sequence). This chain's CDR3 is CASSYSITGELFF. The CDR3, as DNA: TGTGCCAGCAGTTACTCGATTACCGGGGAGCTGTTTTTT.

V usage is TRBV6-1 and J usage is TRBJ2-5; TRBD2 agrees at 8 bases. The germline V gene encodes CDR1 MNHNS and CDR2 SASEGT. The CDR3 is 16 amino acids. Trimming removed 0 bases from V and 7 bases from J; junction bases left unmatched: 10. The CDR3 region is CASSEAGGLVGGTQYF. DNA for the CDR3: TGTGCCAGCAGTGAAGCGGGGGGACTAGTCGGCGGGACCCAGTACTTC.

Here the CDR3 reads CASSLVFSERVRQGNEQYF. DNA of the CDR3: TGTGCCAGCAGCTTAGTCTTCTCGGAGAGGGTGAGACAGGGGAACGAGCAGTACTTC. The chain couples TRBV7-2 to TRBJ2-7; 8 bases are shared with TRBD1. Germline trimming cut 1 base from V and 5 bases from J; bases unmatched to any gene: 19. The CDR3 sequence is 19 residues long. The germline V gene has CDR1 SGHTA and CDR2 FQGNSA.

The chain's CDR3 is CASLFEAFF. The DNA of the CDR3 is TGTGCCAGCCTCTTTGAAGCTTTCTTT. This chain connects TRBV12-3 or TRBV12-4 to TRBJ1-1, with D unresolved. Between the trimmed V and J ends, which lost 8 bases and 7 bases, there was a span of 5 bases. The CDR3 contains 9 residues.

The chain carries TRBV11-3 and TRBJ2-1, with TRBD1 identical over 7 bases. CDR1 is SGHNT and CDR2 is YENEEA in the germline V gene. J gave up 0 bases and V 5 bases, and 4 bases lay outside the gene matches. This CDR3 is built from 15 residues. DNA for the CDR3: TGTGCCAGCAGCGTAACAGGGGTCTCCTACAATGAGCAGTTCTTC. It specifies CASSVTGVSYNEQFF.

The chain employs TRBV7-3 and TRBJ2-1, with no clear D. The germline CDR1 and CDR2 sequences are SGHTA and FQGTGA. This CDR3 region has 12 residues. V was clipped by 1 base and J by 8 bases, with 6 bases between them. The CDR3 loop reads CASSLIGYEQFF. DNA of the CDR3: TGTGCCAGCAGCTTAATTGGCTATGAGCAGTTCTTC.

The gene calls are TRBV11-3 and TRBJ1-6; D is ambiguous. The V end was cut by 2 bases, the J end by 5 bases, with 10 bases between. The CDR3 is made up of 15 amino acids. From germline, CDR1 is SGHNT and CDR2 YENEEA. The CDR3 DNA follows: TGTGCCAGCAGCTTATTTTCTGAGAATAATTCACCCCTCCACTTT. Its translation: CASSLFSENNSPLHF. Full variable domain (remainder filled in from reference TRBV11-3 and TRBJ1-6): EAGVVQSPRYKIIEKKQPVAFWCNPISGHNTLYWYLQNLGQGPELLIRYENEEAVDDSQLPKDRFSAERLKGVDSTLKIQPAELGDSAVYLCASSLFSENNSPLHFGNGTRLTVT.

The rearrangement links TRBV11-2 to TRBJ2-1, with 7 bases that match TRBD1. J lost 13 bases, V lost 5 bases, and 8 bases had no gene match. CDR3 length equals 12 residues. The V gene's germline CDR1 is SGHAT and CDR2 FQNNGV. In DNA, the CDR3 is TGTGCCAGCAGCGAACCGGGACAGACCCAGTTCTTC. Amino acids: CASSEPGQTQFF.

The V call is TRBV3-1 (or the pseudogene TRBV3-2), the J call TRBJ2-3, with unresolved D. The germline gives CDR1 LGHDT, CDR2 YNNKEL (reference sequence). This CDR3 has 16 residues. V was cut by 5 bases and J by 1 base, with 16 bases left in between. In DNA form, the CDR3 reads TGTGCCAGCAGCAAGGGCCCAGCTCTTGGCACAGATACGCAGTATTTT. Translated: CASSKGPALGTDTQYF.

The CDR3 here is CASCAGWRQPQHF. Here the CDR3 DNA reads TGCGCCAGCTGTGCAGGCTGGCGCCAGCCCCAGCATTTT. V gene TRBV10-2 combines with J gene TRBJ1-5; D unclear. Trimming pared 8 bases from V and 7 bases from J, leaving 15 bases between. This CDR3 comprises 13 residues. Per the germline V gene, CDR1 is WSHSY and CDR2 is SAAADI.

The chain links TRBV30 to TRBJ2-7, with a possible D match to TRBD1 (5 bases). This CDR3 comprises 11 residues. Germline assignment: CDR1 GTSNPN and CDR2 SVGIG (reference sequence). V lost 3 bases to trimming and J lost 4 bases, with 7 bases between them. The DNA for the CDR3 is TGTGCCTGGAGGGACATTTACGAGCAGTACTTC. It is translated as CAWRDIYEQYF.

The chain couples TRBV9 to TRBJ1-6; the match to TRBD1 covers 8 bases. J lost 6 bases, V lost 2 bases, and 4 bases had no gene match. This CDR3 contains 15 residues. Germline V gives CDR1 SGDLS, CDR2 YYNGEE. The DNA for the CDR3 is TGTGCCAGCAGCGTGTCACAGGGGGGTAATTCACCCCTCCACTTT. This translates into CASSVSQGGNSPLHF. The full variable domain, with the rest looked up from reference TRBV9 and TRBJ1-6, is DSGVTQTPKHLITATGQRVTLRCSPRSGDLSVYWYQQSLDQGLQFLIQYYNGEERAKGNILERFSAQQFPDLHSELNLSSLELGDSALYFCASSVSQGGNSPLHFGNGTRLTVT.

CDR3 DNA: TGTGCCAGCAGCCCAAAATACAGGGGTAGTACTAGCACAGATACGCAGTATTTT. It encodes CASSPKYRGSTSTDTQYF. The rearrangement uses TRBV3-1 (or the pseudogene TRBV3-2) and TRBJ2-3, with TRBD1 matching over 7 bases. The CDR3 is made up of 18 amino acids. The trim removed 4 bases at V and 0 bases at J, leaving 13 bases unmatched. From germline, CDR1 is LGHDT and CDR2 YNNKEL (reference sequence).

The chain has TRBV27 and TRBJ2-3; D is possibly TRBD1 (5 bases). The CDR3 extends over 15 amino acids. V lost 5 bases and J lost 6, with 18 bases in between. Germline CDR1 is MNHEY and CDR2 is SMNVEV (reference sequence). The CDR3 DNA reads as TGTGCCAGCAGTCCCAGGGAAGAGGTACTCGATACGCAGTATTTT. Its protein is CASSPREEVLDTQYF.

The chain combines TRBV2 with TRBJ2-2; D ambiguous. CDR3 length: 13 amino acids. CDR1 is SNHLY and CDR2 is FYNNEI in the germline V gene. V dropped 1 base and J dropped 6 bases, with 6 bases sitting between them. The CDR3 nucleotides are TGTGCCAGCAGTGAAGGCCGGTCCGGGGAGCTGTTTTTT. Residues: CASSEGRSGELFF.

A remark on this clone: This same CDR3 is encoded by further DNA sequences in the sample. The chain employs TRBV6-2 or TRBV6-3 and TRBJ2-1; D possibly corresponds to TRBD1 (5 bases). Deletions cut 2 bases from V and 7 bases from J, with 6 bases between. The CDR3 contains 12 residues. Germline V gene lookup returns CDR1 MNHEY and CDR2 SVGEGT. CDR3: CASSYAGNEQFF. The CDR3 nucleotides are TGTGCCAGCAGTTACGCAGGGAATGAGCAGTTCTTC.

This chain links TRBV7-9 with TRBJ2-2; D unresolved. This CDR3 has 15 amino acids. Per the germline V gene, CDR1 is SEHNR and CDR2 is FQNEAQ (reference sequence). The ends were cut back, 2 bases at V and 0 bases at J, with 7 bases in the middle. CDR3 DNA sequence: TGTGCCAGCAGCTTATTGGGGACGAACACCGGGGAGCTGTTTTTT. Encoded protein: CASSLLGTNTGELFF.

The chain's CDR3 is CASVTNTGELFF. The CDR3 region has the DNA TGTGCTAGTGTGACAAACACCGGGGAGCTGTTTTTT. The chain is built from TRBV12-5 and TRBJ2-2, with unresolved D. The germline V gene has CDR1 LGHNT and CDR2 FRNRAP. Trimming left V 7 bases short and J 2 bases short, with 5 bases between. The CDR3 is 12 amino acids.

The V and J genes are TRBV11-2 and TRBJ2-3; either TRBD1 or TRBD2 may supply D (5 bases each). The germline V gene encodes CDR1 SGHAT and CDR2 FQNNGV. V was shortened by 6 bases and J by 3 bases, with 22 bases between the two germline ends. CDR3 length equals 17 residues. CDR3 residues: CASSFIVGRKGTDTQYF. CDR3 nucleotide sequence: TGTGCCAGCAGTTTTATCGTAGGGAGAAAGGGGACAGATACGCAGTATTTT.

V is TRBV7-3 and J is TRBJ2-3, with 7 bases identical to TRBD2. The CDR3 totals 14 residues. Germline lookup yields CDR1 SGHTA and CDR2 FQGTGA. V gave up 2 bases and J gave up 5 bases; unmatched junction bases: 4. For the CDR3, the DNA is TGTGCCAGCAGCTTAGCGGGGGAGGGAGATACGCAGTATTTT. This codes for CASSLAGEGDTQYF. The full variable domain, completed using reference TRBV7-3 and TRBJ2-3, is GAGVSQTPSNKVTEKGKYVELRCDPISGHTALYWYRQSLGQGPEFLIYFQGTGAADDSGLPNDRFFAVRPEGSVSTLKIQRTERGDSAVYLCASSLAGEGDTQYFGPGTRLTVL.

The chain joins TRBV7-6 to TRBJ2-1; 14 positions agree with TRBD2. The germline V gene encodes CDR1 SGHVS and CDR2 FNYEAQ. The CDR3 is 16 residues long. V was pared by 5 bases and J by 6 bases, with 6 bases of the junction left unmatched. The CDR3 region is CASSRRTSGGFNEQFF. DNA for the CDR3: TGTGCCAGCAGCCGAAGGACTAGCGGGGGGTTCAATGAGCAGTTCTTC.

This clone has just one count. The genes are TRBV30 and TRBJ2-5, with D hard to call. V dropped 3 bases and J dropped 5 bases, with 10 bases sitting between them. The CDR3 has 12 amino acids. The germline CDR1 and CDR2 sequences are GTSNPN and SVGIG (reference sequence). CDR3 in DNA: TGTGCCTGGAGATTGGACGGGGAGACCCAGTACTTC. Protein sequence: CAWRLDGETQYF.